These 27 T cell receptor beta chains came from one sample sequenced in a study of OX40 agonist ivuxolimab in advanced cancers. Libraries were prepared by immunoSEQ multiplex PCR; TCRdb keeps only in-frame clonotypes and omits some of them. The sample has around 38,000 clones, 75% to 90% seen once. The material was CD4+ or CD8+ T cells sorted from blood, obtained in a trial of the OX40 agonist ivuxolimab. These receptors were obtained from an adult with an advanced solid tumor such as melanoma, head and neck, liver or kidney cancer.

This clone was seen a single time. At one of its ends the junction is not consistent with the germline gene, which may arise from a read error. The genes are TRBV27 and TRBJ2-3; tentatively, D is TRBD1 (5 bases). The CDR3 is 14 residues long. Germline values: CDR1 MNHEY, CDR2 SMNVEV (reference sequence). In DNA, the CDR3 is TGTGCCAGCAGTTTTATTCCAGACACAGGTACGCAGTATTTT. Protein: CASSFIPDTGTQYF.

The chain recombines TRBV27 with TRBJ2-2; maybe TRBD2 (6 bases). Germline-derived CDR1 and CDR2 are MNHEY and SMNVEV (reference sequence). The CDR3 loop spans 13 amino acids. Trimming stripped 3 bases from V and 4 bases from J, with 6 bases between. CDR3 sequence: CASSLGGTGELFF. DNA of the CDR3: TGTGCCAGCAGTTTGGGAGGCACCGGGGAGCTGTTTTTT.

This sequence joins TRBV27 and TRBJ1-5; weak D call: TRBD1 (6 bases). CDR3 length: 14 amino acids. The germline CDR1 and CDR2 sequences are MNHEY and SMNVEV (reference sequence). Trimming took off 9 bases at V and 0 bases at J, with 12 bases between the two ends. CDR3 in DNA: TGTGCCAGTAAACAGGGATATAGCAATCAGCCCCAGCATTTT. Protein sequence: CASKQGYSNQPQHF.

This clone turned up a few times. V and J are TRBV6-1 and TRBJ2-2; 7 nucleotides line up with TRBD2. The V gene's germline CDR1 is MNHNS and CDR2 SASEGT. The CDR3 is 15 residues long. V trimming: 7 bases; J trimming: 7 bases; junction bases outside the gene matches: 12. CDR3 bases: TGTGCCAGCACCCCCGGGGTAGCGGGTCACGGGGAGCTGTTTTTT. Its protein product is CASTPGVAGHGELFF.

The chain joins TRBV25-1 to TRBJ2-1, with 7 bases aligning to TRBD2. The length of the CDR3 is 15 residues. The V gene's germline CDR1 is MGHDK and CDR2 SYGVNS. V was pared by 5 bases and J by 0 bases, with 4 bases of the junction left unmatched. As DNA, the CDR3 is TGTGCCAGCAGTACACGGACTAGCTCCTACAATGAGCAGTTCTTC. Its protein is CASSTRTSSYNEQFF.

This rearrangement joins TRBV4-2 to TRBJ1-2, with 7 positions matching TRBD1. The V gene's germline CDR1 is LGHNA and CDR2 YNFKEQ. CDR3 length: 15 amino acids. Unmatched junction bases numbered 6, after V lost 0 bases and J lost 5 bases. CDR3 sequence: CASSQDPTGRYGYTF. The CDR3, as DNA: TGTGCCAGCAGCCAAGATCCGACAGGGAGATATGGCTACACCTTC.

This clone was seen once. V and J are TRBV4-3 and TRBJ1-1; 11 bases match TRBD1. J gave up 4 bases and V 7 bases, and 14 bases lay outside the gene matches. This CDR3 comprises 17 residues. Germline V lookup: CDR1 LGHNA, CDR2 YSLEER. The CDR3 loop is CASTPDRGRGGSTEAFF. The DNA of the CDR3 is TGCGCCAGCACACCGGACAGGGGGCGTGGTGGGAGCACTGAAGCTTTCTTT.

CDR3 in amino acids: CAWSVGGSGYEQYF. The CDR3 DNA sequence: TGTGCCTGGAGTGTTGGCGGGAGCGGATACGAGCAGTACTTC. The chain carries TRBV30 and TRBJ2-7; the match to TRBD2 covers 7 bases. J was trimmed by 4 bases and V by 0 bases; bases with no gene match: 6. The CDR3 sequence is 14 residues long. Germline loops: CDR1 GTSNPN, CDR2 SVGIG (reference sequence). The complete variable domain, with remaining parts taken from reference TRBV30 and TRBJ2-7, reads SQTIHQWPATLVQPVGSPLSLECTVEGTSNPNLYWYRQAAGRGLQLLFYSVGIGQISSEVPQNLSASRPQDRQFILSSKKLLLSDSGFYLCAWSVGGSGYEQYFGPGTRLTVT.

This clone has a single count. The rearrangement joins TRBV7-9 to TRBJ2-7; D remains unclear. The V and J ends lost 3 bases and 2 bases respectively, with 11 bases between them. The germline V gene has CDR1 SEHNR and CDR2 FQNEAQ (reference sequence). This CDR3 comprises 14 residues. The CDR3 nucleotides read TGTGCCAGCAGCTTTGGTCAAGGGACCTACGAGCAGTACTTC. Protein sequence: CASSFGQGTYEQYF.

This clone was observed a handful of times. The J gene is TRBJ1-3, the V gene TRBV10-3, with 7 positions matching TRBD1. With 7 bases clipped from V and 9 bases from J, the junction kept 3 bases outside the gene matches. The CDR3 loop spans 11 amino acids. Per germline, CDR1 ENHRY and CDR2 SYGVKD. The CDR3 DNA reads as TGTGCCATCAAAGGGGGCAGCACCATATATTTT. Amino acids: CAIKGGSTIYF.

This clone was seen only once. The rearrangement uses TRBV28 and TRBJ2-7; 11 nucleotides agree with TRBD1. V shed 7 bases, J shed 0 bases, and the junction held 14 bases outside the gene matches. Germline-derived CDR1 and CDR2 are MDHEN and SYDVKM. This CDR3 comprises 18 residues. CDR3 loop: CASIYTLGTGGSSYEQYF. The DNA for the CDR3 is TGTGCCAGCATATACACCCTTGGGACAGGGGGAAGCTCCTACGAGCAGTACTTC.

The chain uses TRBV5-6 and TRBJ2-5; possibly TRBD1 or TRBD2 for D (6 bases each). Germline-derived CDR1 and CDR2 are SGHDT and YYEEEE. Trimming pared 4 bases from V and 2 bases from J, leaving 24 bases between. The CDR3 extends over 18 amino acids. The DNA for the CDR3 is TGTGCCAGCAGCGCCCGGCGGGACATCACCTGGAGACAAGAGACCCAGTACTTC. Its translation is CASSARRDITWRQETQYF.

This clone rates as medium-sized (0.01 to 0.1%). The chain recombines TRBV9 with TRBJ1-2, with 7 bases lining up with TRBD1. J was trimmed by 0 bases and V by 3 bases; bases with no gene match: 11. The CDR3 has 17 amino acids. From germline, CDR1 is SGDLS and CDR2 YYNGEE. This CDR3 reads CASSAPGQLNSNYGYTF. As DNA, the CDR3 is TGTGCCAGCAGCGCACCGGGACAGCTAAACTCTAACTATGGCTACACCTTC. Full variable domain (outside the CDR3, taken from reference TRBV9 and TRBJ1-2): DSGVTQTPKHLITATGQRVTLRCSPRSGDLSVYWYQQSLDQGLQFLIQYYNGEERAKGNILERFSAQQFPDLHSELNLSSLELGDSALYFCASSAPGQLNSNYGYTFGSGTRLTVV.

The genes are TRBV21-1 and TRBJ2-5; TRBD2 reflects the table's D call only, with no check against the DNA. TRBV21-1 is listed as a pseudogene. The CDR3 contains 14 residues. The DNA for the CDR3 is TGTGCCAGCAGCACTCAGGTGGCGGGGGATTCCCAGTACTTC. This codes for CASSTQVAGDSQYF.

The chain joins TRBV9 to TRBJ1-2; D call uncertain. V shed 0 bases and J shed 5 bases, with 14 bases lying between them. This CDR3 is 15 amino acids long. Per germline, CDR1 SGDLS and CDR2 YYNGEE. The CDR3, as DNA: TGTGCCAGCAGCGTAGACGGGGAAGAGAGGTATGGCTACACCTTC. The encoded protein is CASSVDGEERYGYTF.

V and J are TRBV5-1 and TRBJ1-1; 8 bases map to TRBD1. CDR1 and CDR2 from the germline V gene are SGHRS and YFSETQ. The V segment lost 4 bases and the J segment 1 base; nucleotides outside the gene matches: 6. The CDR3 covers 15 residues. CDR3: CASSASGGANTEAFF. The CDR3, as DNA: TGCGCCAGCAGCGCCTCAGGGGGCGCGAACACTGAAGCTTTCTTT.

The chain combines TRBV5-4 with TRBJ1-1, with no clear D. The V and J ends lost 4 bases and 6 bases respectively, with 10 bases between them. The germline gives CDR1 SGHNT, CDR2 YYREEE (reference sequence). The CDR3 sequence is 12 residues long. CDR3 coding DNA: TGTGCCAGCAGCCAACAGACCTCTGAAGCTTTCTTT. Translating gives CASSQQTSEAFF.

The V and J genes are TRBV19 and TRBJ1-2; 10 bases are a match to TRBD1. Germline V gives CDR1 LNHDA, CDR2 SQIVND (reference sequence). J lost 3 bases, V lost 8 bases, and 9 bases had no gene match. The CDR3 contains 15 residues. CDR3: CASGGDRGFDYGYTF. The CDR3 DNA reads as TGTGCCAGTGGAGGGGACAGGGGCTTTGACTATGGCTACACCTTC.

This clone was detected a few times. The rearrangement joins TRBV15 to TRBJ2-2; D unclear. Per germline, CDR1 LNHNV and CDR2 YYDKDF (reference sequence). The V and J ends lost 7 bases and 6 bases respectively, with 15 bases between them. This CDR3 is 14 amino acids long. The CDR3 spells CATKLNGLAGELFF. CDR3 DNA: TGTGCCACCAAGTTGAACGGGCTGGCCGGGGAGCTGTTTTTT.

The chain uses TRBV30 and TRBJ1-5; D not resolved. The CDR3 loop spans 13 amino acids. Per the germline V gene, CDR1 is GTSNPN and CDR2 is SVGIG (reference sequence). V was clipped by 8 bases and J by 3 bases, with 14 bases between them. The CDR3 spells CAAGLGNNQPQHF. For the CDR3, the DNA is TGTGCCGCTGGTCTGGGCAACAATCAGCCCCAGCATTTT.

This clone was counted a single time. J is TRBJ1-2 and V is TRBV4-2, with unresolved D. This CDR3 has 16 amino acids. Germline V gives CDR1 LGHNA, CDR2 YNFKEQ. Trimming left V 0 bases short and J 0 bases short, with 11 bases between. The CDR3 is CASSQDLTVPNYGYTF. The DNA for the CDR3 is TGTGCCAGCAGCCAAGACTTAACAGTCCCTAACTATGGCTACACCTTC.

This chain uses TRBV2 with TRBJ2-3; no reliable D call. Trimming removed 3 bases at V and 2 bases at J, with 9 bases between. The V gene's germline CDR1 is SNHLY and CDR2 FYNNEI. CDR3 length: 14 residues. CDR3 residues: CASSDPLDTDTQYF. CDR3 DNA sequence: TGTGCCAGCAGTGACCCCCTAGACACAGATACGCAGTATTTT.

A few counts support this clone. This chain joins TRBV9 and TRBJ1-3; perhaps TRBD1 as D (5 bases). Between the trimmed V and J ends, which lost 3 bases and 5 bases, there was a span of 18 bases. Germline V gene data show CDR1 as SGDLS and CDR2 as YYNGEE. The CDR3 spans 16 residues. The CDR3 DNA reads TGTGCCAGCAGCGGAGGCGGGGGAGGAGTACGAAACACCATATATTTT. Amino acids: CASSGGGGGVRNTIYF.

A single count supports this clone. DNA of the CDR3: TGCGCCAGCAGCCAGCTAGCGGGAGTAGACAATGAGCAGTTCTTC. This sequence encodes CASSQLAGVDNEQFF. The V and J genes are TRBV4-1 and TRBJ2-1; 10 nucleotides agree with TRBD2. V lost 3 bases, J lost 5 bases, and 4 bases stayed unmatched. Per the germline V gene, CDR1 is MGHRA and CDR2 is YSYEKL. This CDR3 comprises 15 residues.

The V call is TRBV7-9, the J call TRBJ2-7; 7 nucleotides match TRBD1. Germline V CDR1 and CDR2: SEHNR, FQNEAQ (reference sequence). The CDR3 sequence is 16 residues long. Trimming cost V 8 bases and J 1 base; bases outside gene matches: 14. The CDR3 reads CASEGLTGTDSYEQYF. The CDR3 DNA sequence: TGTGCCAGCGAGGGGTTGACAGGGACGGATTCCTACGAGCAGTACTTC.

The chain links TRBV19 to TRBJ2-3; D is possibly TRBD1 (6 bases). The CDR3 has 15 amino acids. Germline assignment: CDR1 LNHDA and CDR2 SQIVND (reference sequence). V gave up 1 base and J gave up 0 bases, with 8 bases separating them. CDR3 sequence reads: CASSIVRGSTDTQYF. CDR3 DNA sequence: TGTGCCAGTAGTATAGTCAGGGGAAGCACAGATACGCAGTATTTT.

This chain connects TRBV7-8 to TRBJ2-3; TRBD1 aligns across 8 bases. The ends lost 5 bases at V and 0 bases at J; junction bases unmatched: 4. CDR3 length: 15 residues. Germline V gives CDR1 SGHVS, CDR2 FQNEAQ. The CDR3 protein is CASSQGAGSTDTQYF. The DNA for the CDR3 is TGTGCCAGCAGCCAGGGGGCGGGGAGCACAGATACGCAGTATTTT.